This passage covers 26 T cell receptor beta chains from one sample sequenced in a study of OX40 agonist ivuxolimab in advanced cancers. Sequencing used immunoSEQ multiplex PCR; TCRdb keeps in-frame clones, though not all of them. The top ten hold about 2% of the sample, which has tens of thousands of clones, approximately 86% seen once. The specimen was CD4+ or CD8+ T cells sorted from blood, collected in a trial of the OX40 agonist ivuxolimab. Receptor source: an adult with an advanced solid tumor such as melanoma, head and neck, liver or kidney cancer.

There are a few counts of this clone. The CDR3 DNA is TGTGCCAGCACCCCAAACCCGGGACTAGCGGGGGCCTCTAACACCGGGGAGCTGTTTTTT. It specifies CASTPNPGLAGASNTGELFF. The chain carries TRBV28 and TRBJ2-2, with 14 bases that match TRBD2. Germline V gene lookup returns CDR1 MDHEN and CDR2 SYDVKM. The V segment lost 7 bases and the J segment 2 bases; nucleotides outside the gene matches: 15. The CDR3 has 20 amino acids.

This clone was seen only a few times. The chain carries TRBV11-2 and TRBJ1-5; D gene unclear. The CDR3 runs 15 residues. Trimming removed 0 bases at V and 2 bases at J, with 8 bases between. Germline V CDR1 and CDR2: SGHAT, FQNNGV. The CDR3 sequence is CASSLDPGGNQPQHF. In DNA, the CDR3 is TGTGCCAGCAGCTTAGATCCTGGGGGCAATCAGCCCCAGCATTTT.

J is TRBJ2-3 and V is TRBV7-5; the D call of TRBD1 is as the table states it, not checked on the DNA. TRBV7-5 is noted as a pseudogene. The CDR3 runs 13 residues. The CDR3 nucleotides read TGTGTCAGAAGCTCAAGACAGGGAGATACGCAGTATTTT. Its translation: CVRSSRQGDTQYF.

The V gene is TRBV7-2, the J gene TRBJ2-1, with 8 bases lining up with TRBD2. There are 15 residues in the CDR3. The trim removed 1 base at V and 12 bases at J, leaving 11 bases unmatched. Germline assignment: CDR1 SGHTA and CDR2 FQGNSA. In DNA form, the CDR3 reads TGTGCCAGCAGCTTAGGGAGGTCTAGCGGGCCGAGGCAGTTCTTC. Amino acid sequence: CASSLGRSSGPRQFF.

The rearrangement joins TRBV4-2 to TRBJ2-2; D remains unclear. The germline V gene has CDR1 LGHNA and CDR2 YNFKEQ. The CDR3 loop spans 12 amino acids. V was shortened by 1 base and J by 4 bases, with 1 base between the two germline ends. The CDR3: CASSQVTGELFF. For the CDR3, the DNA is TGTGCCAGCAGCCAAGTCACCGGGGAGCTGTTTTTT.

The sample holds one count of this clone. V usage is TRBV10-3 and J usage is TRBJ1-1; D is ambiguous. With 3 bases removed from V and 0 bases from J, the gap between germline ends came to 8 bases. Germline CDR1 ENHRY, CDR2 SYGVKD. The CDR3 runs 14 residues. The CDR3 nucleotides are TGTGCCATCAGTGACCCTCGGGTGAACACTGAAGCTTTCTTT. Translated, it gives CAISDPRVNTEAFF.

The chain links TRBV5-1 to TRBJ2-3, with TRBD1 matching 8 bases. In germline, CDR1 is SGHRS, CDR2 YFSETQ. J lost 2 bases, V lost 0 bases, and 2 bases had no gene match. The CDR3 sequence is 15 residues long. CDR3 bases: TGCGCCAGCAGCTTGGAGGGACAGGCCACAGATACGCAGTATTTT. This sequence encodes CASSLEGQATDTQYF.

In DNA, the CDR3 is TGTGCCAGCAGCCCAAAACCGGGACAGGGTAACGAGCAGTACTTC. It yields the protein CASSPKPGQGNEQYF. The chain recombines TRBV6-5 with TRBJ2-7; 9 positions agree with TRBD1. Germline values: CDR1 MNHEY, CDR2 SVGAGI. This CDR3 is built from 15 residues. J was trimmed by 5 bases and V by 6 bases; bases with no gene match: 11.

The CDR3 DNA sequence: TGCGCCAGCAGCCAAGAGGAAGGGAGAGGCTACACCTTC. It is translated as CASSQEEGRGYTF. This chain links TRBV4-3 with TRBJ1-2; D is undetermined. The CDR3 has 13 amino acids. V lost 0 bases and J lost 8, with 10 bases in between. The germline CDR1 and CDR2 sequences are LGHNA and YSLEER.

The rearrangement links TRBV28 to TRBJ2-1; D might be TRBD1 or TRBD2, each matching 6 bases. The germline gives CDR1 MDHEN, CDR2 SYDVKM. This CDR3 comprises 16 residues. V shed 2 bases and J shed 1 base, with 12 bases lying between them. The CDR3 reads CASSLAGAGSYNEQFF. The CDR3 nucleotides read TGTGCCAGCAGTTTAGCAGGGGCGGGGTCCTACAATGAGCAGTTCTTC.

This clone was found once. The CDR3: CAISTGDETQYF. The CDR3 DNA reads as TGTGCCATCAGTACAGGTGACGAGACCCAGTACTTC. The chain employs TRBV10-3 and TRBJ2-5; D is possibly TRBD1 (5 bases). The CDR3 runs 12 residues. CDR1 and CDR2 (germline): ENHRY, SYGVKD. V was cut by 5 bases and J by 5 bases, with 9 bases left in between.

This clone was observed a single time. In DNA, the CDR3 is TGTGCCAGCAGCCTCGGGCTGTACAATGAGCAGTTCTTC. Protein product: CASSLGLYNEQFF. The chain is built from TRBV7-2 and TRBJ2-1; D remains ambiguous. V was pared by 5 bases and J by 4 bases, with 9 bases between. The CDR3 has 13 residues. The germline gives CDR1 SGHTA, CDR2 FQGNSA. The full variable domain, with the rest looked up from reference TRBV7-2 and TRBJ2-1, is GAGVSQSPSNKVTEKGKDVELRCDPISGHTALYWYRQSLGQGLEFLIYFQGNSAPDKSGLPSDRFSAERTGGSVSTLTIQRTQQEDSAVYLCASSLGLYNEQFFGPGTRLTVL.

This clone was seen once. CDR3 in DNA: TGTGCCAGCAGTTATCGGGATACGCAGTATTTT. Encoded protein: CASSYRDTQYF. The chain combines TRBV6-5 with TRBJ2-3; D unclear. Germline CDR1 MNHEY, CDR2 SVGAGI. V was shortened by 3 bases and J by 6 bases, with 4 bases between the two germline ends. This CDR3 spans 11 amino acids.

The CDR3, as DNA: TGTGCCAGCAGTCTCGAAAGGACCTCGACAGATACGCAGTATTTT. Its protein is CASSLERTSTDTQYF. V and J are TRBV6-5 and TRBJ2-3; D not certain. The CDR3 has 15 residues. Per the germline V gene, CDR1 is MNHEY and CDR2 is SVGAGI. V lost 5 bases to trimming and J lost 3 bases, with 15 bases between them.

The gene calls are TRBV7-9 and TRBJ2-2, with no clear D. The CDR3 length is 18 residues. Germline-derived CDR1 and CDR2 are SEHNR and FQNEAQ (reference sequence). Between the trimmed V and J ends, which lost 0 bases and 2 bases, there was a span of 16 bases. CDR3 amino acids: CASSLAVGDILNTGELFF. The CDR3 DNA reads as TGTGCCAGCAGCTTAGCTGTCGGAGACATCCTCAACACCGGGGAGCTGTTTTTT.

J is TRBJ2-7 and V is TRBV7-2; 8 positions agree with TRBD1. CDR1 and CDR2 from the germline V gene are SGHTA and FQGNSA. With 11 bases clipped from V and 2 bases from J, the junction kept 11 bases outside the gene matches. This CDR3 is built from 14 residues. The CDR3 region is CACAEGTGPYEQYF. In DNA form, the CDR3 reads TGTGCCTGTGCGGAAGGGACAGGACCCTACGAGCAGTACTTC.

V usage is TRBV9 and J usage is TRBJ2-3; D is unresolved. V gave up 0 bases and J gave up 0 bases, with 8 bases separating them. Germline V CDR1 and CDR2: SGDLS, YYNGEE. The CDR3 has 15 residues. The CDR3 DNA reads TGTGCCAGCAGCGTAGTAGGGTCCAGCACAGATACGCAGTATTTT. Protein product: CASSVVGSSTDTQYF. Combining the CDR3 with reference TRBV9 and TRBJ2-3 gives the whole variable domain DSGVTQTPKHLITATGQRVTLRCSPRSGDLSVYWYQQSLDQGLQFLIQYYNGEERAKGNILERFSAQQFPDLHSELNLSSLELGDSALYFCASSVVGSSTDTQYFGPGTRLTVL.

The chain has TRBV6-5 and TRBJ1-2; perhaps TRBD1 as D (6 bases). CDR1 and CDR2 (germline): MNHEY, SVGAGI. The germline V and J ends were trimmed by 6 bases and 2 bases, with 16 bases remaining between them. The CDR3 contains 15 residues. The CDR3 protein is CASSQNPDRNYGYTF. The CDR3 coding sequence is TGTGCCAGCAGCCAAAACCCGGACAGAAACTATGGCTACACCTTC.

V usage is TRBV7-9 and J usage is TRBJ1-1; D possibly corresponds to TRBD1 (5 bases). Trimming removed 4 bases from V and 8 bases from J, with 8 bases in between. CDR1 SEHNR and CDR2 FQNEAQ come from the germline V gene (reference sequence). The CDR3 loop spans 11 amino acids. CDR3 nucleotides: TGTGCCAGCAGCTCCGGGACGGAAGCTTTCTTT. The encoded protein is CASSSGTEAFF.

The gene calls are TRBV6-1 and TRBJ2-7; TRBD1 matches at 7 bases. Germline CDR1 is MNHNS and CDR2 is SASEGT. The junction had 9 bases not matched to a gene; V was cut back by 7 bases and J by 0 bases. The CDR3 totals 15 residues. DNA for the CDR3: TGTGCCAGCAAAAAGGGGGACAGCCTCTCCTACGAGCAGTACTTC. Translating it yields CASKKGDSLSYEQYF.

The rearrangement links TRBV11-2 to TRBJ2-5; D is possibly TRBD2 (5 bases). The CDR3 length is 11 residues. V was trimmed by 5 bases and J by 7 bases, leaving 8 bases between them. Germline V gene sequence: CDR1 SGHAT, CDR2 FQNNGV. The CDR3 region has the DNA TGTGCCAGCAGCCCTGAGGGGACCCAGTACTTC. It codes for CASSPEGTQYF.

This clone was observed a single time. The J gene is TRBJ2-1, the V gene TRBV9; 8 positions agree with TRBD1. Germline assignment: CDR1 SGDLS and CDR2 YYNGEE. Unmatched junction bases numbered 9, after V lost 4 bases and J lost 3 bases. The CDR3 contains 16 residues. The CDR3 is CASSPRAGTGYNEQFF. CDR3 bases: TGTGCCAGCAGCCCCAGAGCCGGGACAGGCTACAATGAGCAGTTCTTC.

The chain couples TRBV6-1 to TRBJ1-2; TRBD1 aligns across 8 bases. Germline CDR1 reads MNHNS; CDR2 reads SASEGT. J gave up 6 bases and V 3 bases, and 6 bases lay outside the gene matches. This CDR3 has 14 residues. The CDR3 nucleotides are TGTGCCAGCAGTGAGACGGACAGGGTGAATGGCTACACCTTC. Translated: CASSETDRVNGYTF.

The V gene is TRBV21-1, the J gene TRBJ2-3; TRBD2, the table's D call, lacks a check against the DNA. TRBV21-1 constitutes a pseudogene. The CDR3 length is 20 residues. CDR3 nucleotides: TGTGCCAGCAGCAAAGGAAGAACTAGCGGGGGGACCTCTTTCACAGATACGCAGTATTTT. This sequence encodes CASSKGRTSGGTSFTDTQYF.

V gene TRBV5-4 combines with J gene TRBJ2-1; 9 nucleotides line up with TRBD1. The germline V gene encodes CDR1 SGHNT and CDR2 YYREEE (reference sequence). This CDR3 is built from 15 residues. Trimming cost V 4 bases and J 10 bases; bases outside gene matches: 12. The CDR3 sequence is CASSSRDRVLEEQFF. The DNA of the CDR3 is TGTGCCAGCAGCAGCCGGGACAGGGTATTAGAGGAGCAGTTCTTC. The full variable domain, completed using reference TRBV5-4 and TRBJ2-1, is ETGVTQSPTHLIKTRGQQVTLRCSSQSGHNTVSWYQQALGQGPQFIFQYYREEENGRGNFPPRFSGLQFPNYSSELNVNALELDDSALYLCASSSRDRVLEEQFFGPGTRLTVL.

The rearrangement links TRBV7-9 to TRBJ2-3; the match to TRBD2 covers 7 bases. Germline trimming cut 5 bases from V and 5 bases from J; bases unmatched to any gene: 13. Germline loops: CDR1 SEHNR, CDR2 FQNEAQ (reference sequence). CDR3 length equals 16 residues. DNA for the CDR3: TGTGCCAGCAGCCCGAGCGAGGCGGGGGAGGAAGATACGCAGTATTTT. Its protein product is CASSPSEAGEEDTQYF.